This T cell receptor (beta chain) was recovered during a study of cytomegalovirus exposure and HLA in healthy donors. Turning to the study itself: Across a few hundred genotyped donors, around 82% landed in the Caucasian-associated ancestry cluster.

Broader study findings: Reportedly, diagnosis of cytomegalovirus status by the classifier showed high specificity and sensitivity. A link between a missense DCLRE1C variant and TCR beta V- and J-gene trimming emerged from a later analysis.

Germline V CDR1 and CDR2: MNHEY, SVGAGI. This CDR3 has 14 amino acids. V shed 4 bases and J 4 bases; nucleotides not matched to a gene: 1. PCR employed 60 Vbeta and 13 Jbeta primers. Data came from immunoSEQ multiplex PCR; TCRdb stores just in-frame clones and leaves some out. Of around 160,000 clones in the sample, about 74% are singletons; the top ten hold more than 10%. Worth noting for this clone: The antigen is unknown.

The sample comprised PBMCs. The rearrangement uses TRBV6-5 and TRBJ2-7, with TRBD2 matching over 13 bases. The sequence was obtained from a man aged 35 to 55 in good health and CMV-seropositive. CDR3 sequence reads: CASSWTSGSYEQYF. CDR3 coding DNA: TGTGCCAGCAGTTGGACTAGCGGGAGTTACGAGCAGTACTTC.